These 25 T cell receptor beta chains share one sample of origin, sequenced in a study of blood T cell repertoires in COVID-19. Generated by immunoSEQ multiplex PCR, the TCRdb table keeps only in-frame clones and is missing some. Of approximately 100,000 clones listed, approximately 90% are singletons. Source material: peripheral blood. The receptors come from a human donor with acute or convalescent COVID-19. The donor label of this sample is uncertain.

This chain joins TRBV5-1 and TRBJ1-1; 7 nucleotides align to TRBD1. The CDR3 sequence is 14 residues long. Germline CDR1 SGHRS, CDR2 YFSETQ. The J segment lost 5 bases and the V segment lost 2 bases, leaving 6 bases of the junction unmatched. DNA of the CDR3: TGCGCCAGCAGCTTTAACAGGGGACAAACTGAAGCTTTCTTT. As protein: CASSFNRGQTEAFF.

This clone was seen just once. The chain joins TRBV25-1 to TRBJ2-5; 9 bases fit TRBD1. With 8 bases clipped from V and 5 bases from J, the junction kept 12 bases outside the gene matches. Germline V gene sequence: CDR1 MGHDK, CDR2 SYGVNS. CDR3 length equals 15 residues. The CDR3 reads CASLTTGGAGETQYF. The CDR3 DNA follows: TGTGCCAGCCTTACTACAGGGGGCGCGGGGGAGACCCAGTACTTC.

The chain couples TRBV18 to TRBJ2-5, with TRBD1 as a possible D gene (6 bases). Germline CDR1 and CDR2: KGHSH and LQKENI. Trimming removed 5 bases from V and 1 base from J, with 11 bases in between. The CDR3 extends over 14 amino acids. The CDR3 spells CASSGGRGQETQYF. In nucleotides, the CDR3 is TGTGCCAGCTCAGGGGGCAGGGGCCAAGAGACCCAGTACTTC.

This rearrangement joins TRBV19 to TRBJ2-5; 10 nucleotides align to TRBD1. The CDR3 has 17 amino acids. Germline CDR1 and CDR2: LNHDA and SQIVND (reference sequence). V shed 9 bases and J 3 bases; nucleotides not matched to a gene: 16. The CDR3 reads CARVGATGGPKEETQYF. The CDR3 DNA is TGTGCCAGGGTGGGAGCGACAGGGGGCCCCAAGGAAGAGACCCAGTACTTC.

The V gene is TRBV24-1, the J gene TRBJ2-3; D is uncertain. CDR1 is KGHDR, CDR2 SFDVKD, per germline. This CDR3 comprises 15 residues. V lost 2 bases and J lost 6, with 14 bases in between. DNA of the CDR3: TGTGCCACCAGTGATTCGATATCGGGTGGGGATACGCAGTATTTT. This encodes CATSDSISGGDTQYF.

The chain recombines TRBV14 with TRBJ2-1; 10 bases fit TRBD2. Germline V gives CDR1 SGHDN, CDR2 FVKESK. Trimming cost V 0 bases and J 1 base; bases outside gene matches: 12. The CDR3 is 20 residues long. CDR3 sequence reads: CASSQDIRLAGARSYNEQFF. In DNA, the CDR3 is TGTGCCAGCAGCCAAGATATTAGGCTAGCGGGAGCGCGGTCCTACAATGAGCAGTTCTTC.

V and J are TRBV18 and TRBJ1-4; perhaps TRBD1 as D (6 bases). CDR3 length: 14 amino acids. Germline V gives CDR1 KGHSH, CDR2 LQKENI. Trimming took 2 bases from V and 4 from J, leaving 8 bases between them. The CDR3 loop reads CASSPAGVNEKLFF. The CDR3 coding sequence is TGTGCCAGCTCACCAGCAGGGGTTAATGAAAAACTGTTTTTT.

The chain carries TRBV28 and TRBJ2-7; D possibly corresponds to TRBD2 (6 bases). This CDR3 has 14 amino acids. V was clipped by 8 bases and J by 2 bases, with 16 bases between them. Germline lookup yields CDR1 MDHEN and CDR2 SYDVKM. CDR3 sequence: CASYRLGTPYEQYF. CDR3 bases: TGTGCCAGCTATAGACTTGGGACTCCCTACGAGCAGTACTTC. The whole variable domain, filled in from reference TRBV28 and TRBJ2-7, reads DVKVTQSSRYLVKRTGEKVFLECVQDMDHENMFWYRQDPGLGLRLIYFSYDVKMKEKGDIPEGYSVSREKKERFSLILESASTNQTSMYLCASYRLGTPYEQYFGPGTRLTVT.

This clone showed up just once. This chain joins TRBV19 and TRBJ1-2; D remains ambiguous. The CDR3 consists of 17 residues. V was trimmed by 7 bases and J by 5 bases, leaving 26 bases between them. CDR1 LNHDA and CDR2 SQIVND come from the germline V gene (reference sequence). The CDR3 reads CASTLQAAARRRYGYTF. The DNA of the CDR3 is TGTGCCAGTACTCTTCAAGCGGCGGCGCGTAGGAGGTATGGCTACACCTTC. The entire variable domain, with the rest obtained from reference TRBV19 and TRBJ1-2, is as follows: DGGITQSPKYLFRKEGQNVTLSCEQNLNHDAMYWYRQDPGQGLRLIYYSQIVNDFQKGDIAEGYSVSREKKESFPLTVTSAQKNPTAFYLCASTLQAAARRRYGYTFGSGTRLTVV.

Here the CDR3 reads CASSEGTAETQYF. CDR3 in DNA: TGTGCCAGCAGTGAAGGGACTGCGGAGACCCAGTACTTC. The rearrangement joins TRBV6-1 to TRBJ2-5, with a possible D match to TRBD2 (5 bases). The CDR3 is 13 residues long. Per germline, CDR1 MNHNS and CDR2 SASEGT. Deletions cut 1 base from V and 5 bases from J, with 8 bases between.

This chain links TRBV28 with TRBJ1-5, with D maybe TRBD1 (5 bases). Germline CDR1 reads MDHEN; CDR2 reads SYDVKM. This CDR3 region has 12 residues. V was cut by 7 bases and J by 2 bases, with 6 bases left in between. The CDR3 sequence is CASTRGNQPQHF. The CDR3 coding sequence is TGTGCCAGCACCAGGGGCAATCAGCCCCAGCATTTT.

This sequence joins TRBV29-1 and TRBJ1-6; 7 bases are shared with TRBD1. Per germline, CDR1 SQVTM and CDR2 ANQGSEA. The CDR3 is 13 amino acids. The V and J ends lost 4 bases and 8 bases, in that order; junction bases with no gene match: 5. The CDR3 region has the DNA TGCAGCGTTGCGGACAGGTCTGATTCACCCCTCCACTTT. Residues: CSVADRSDSPLHF.

This sequence joins TRBV6-5 and TRBJ2-2; 8 nucleotides line up with TRBD1. The trim removed 8 bases at V and 0 bases at J, leaving 5 bases unmatched. This CDR3 is 15 amino acids long. Germline CDR1 and CDR2: MNHEY and SVGAGI. The CDR3 DNA is TGTGCCAGCCTCGGGACAGGATCGAACACCGGGGAGCTGTTTTTT. This sequence encodes CASLGTGSNTGELFF.

This chain uses TRBV5-3 with TRBJ1-2, with no clear D. TRBV5-3 counts as an open reading frame of uncertain function. Deletions cut 2 bases from V and 5 bases from J, with 4 bases between. The CDR3 runs to 11 residues. CDR3: CARSFSYGYTF. CDR3 nucleotides: TGTGCCAGAAGCTTCTCGTATGGCTACACCTTC.

V is TRBV6-5 and J is TRBJ2-3; TRBD2 aligns across 12 bases. The germline V gene encodes CDR1 MNHEY and CDR2 SVGAGI. The CDR3 length is 15 residues. V shed 6 bases, J shed 7 bases, and the junction held 8 bases outside the gene matches. The CDR3, as DNA: TGTGCCAGCAGCTCTAGCGGGGGGGCTTTTTATACGCAGTATTTT. Translated: CASSSSGGAFYTQYF.

The chain links TRBV3-1 (or the pseudogene TRBV3-2) to TRBJ1-2; D might be TRBD1 (5 bases). With 1 base removed from V and 4 bases from J, the gap between germline ends came to 19 bases. Germline V lookup: CDR1 LGHDT, CDR2 YNNKEL (reference sequence). The CDR3 totals 17 residues. CDR3 sequence: CASSQAGVGVRGYGYTF. The CDR3 DNA sequence: TGTGCCAGCAGCCAAGCTGGAGTAGGGGTTAGGGGCTATGGCTACACCTTC.

The chain links TRBV6-2 or TRBV6-3 to TRBJ1-1; the D gene is possibly TRBD1 (5 bases). The germline V gene has CDR1 MNHEY and CDR2 SVGEGT. The CDR3 runs to 13 residues. The V and J ends lost 8 bases and 4 bases respectively, with 14 bases between them. Here the CDR3 reads CASRRQGSTEAFF. Written as DNA, the CDR3 is TGTGCCAGCCGCCGTCAGGGAAGCACTGAAGCTTTCTTT.

The V and J genes are TRBV30 and TRBJ2-1; 8 nucleotides match TRBD1. The CDR3 is made up of 11 amino acids. Germline CDR1 GTSNPN, CDR2 SVGIG (reference sequence). The V segment lost 4 bases and the J segment 8 bases; nucleotides outside the gene matches: 1. This CDR3 reads CAWTGGHEQFF. The CDR3 nucleotides read TGTGCCTGGACAGGGGGCCATGAGCAGTTCTTC. Together with reference TRBV30 and TRBJ2-1, the CDR3 gives the full variable domain: SQTIHQWPATLVQPVGSPLSLECTVEGTSNPNLYWYRQAAGRGLQLLFYSVGIGQISSEVPQNLSASRPQDRQFILSSKKLLLSDSGFYLCAWTGGHEQFFGPGTRLTVL.

V gene TRBV7-2 combines with J gene TRBJ2-7, with TRBD1 matching 7 bases. The V segment lost 0 bases and the J segment 5 bases; nucleotides outside the gene matches: 7. Germline-derived CDR1 and CDR2 are SGHTA and FQGNSA. CDR3 length: 15 amino acids. The CDR3 reads CASSLALTGFNEQYF. CDR3 nucleotide sequence: TGTGCCAGCAGCTTAGCCCTGACAGGGTTTAACGAGCAGTACTTC. The full variable domain, rest sourced from reference TRBV7-2 and TRBJ2-7, is GAGVSQSPSNKVTEKGKDVELRCDPISGHTALYWYRQSLGQGLEFLIYFQGNSAPDKSGLPSDRFSAERTGGSVSTLTIQRTQQEDSAVYLCASSLALTGFNEQYFGPGTRLTVT.

This clone came up once. The chain has TRBV7-2 and TRBJ1-1, with 9 bases fitting TRBD1. Germline V lookup: CDR1 SGHTA, CDR2 FQGNSA. V lost 3 bases, J lost 4 bases, and 9 bases stayed unmatched. The CDR3 runs to 16 residues. The CDR3 reads CASSFGSETGGTEAFF. For the CDR3, the DNA is TGTGCCAGCAGCTTCGGGAGCGAGACAGGGGGCACTGAAGCTTTCTTT.

This sequence joins TRBV13 and TRBJ2-7, with TRBD2 identical over 7 bases. This CDR3 is built from 13 residues. From germline, CDR1 is PRHDT and CDR2 FYEKMQ (reference sequence). The V gene end was trimmed by 8 bases and the J gene end by 7 bases; junction bases not matched to a gene: 11. This CDR3 is CASSLGGGVEQYF. The DNA of the CDR3 is TGTGCCAGCTCGCTAGGCGGGGGAGTGGAGCAGTACTTC.

The V gene is TRBV5-1, the J gene TRBJ2-1; TRBD1 aligns across 9 bases. Trimming at V came to 0 bases and at J to 8 bases, leaving 6 bases not matched to a gene. Germline CDR1 reads SGHRS; CDR2 reads YFSETQ. The CDR3 loop spans 15 amino acids. The CDR3 is CASSLVGTGLDEQFF. CDR3 sequence (DNA): TGCGCCAGCAGCTTGGTCGGGACAGGGTTAGATGAGCAGTTCTTC.

The chain has TRBV6-5 and TRBJ1-1; maybe TRBD1 (6 bases). This CDR3 spans 14 amino acids. CDR1 and CDR2 (germline): MNHEY, SVGAGI. The germline V and J ends were trimmed by 5 bases and 1 base, with 11 bases remaining between them. The CDR3 bases are TGTGCCAGCAGTCCCATGGGACAGAACACTGAAGCTTTCTTT. This translates into CASSPMGQNTEAFF.

The gene calls are TRBV6-6 and TRBJ2-1; D may be TRBD1 (5 bases). V was pared by 6 bases and J by 6 bases, with 15 bases between. The CDR3 has 14 amino acids. Germline V CDR1 and CDR2: MNHNY, SVGAGI (reference sequence). This chain's CDR3 is CASSHDSLSNEQFF. CDR3 coding DNA: TGTGCCAGCAGCCACGACAGTTTATCCAATGAGCAGTTCTTC.

The chain combines TRBV7-3 with TRBJ1-1; weak D call: TRBD1 (5 bases). CDR3 length equals 14 residues. V was clipped by 5 bases and J by 4 bases, with 14 bases between them. Germline CDR1 and CDR2: SGHTA and FQGTGA. The CDR3 bases are TGTGCCAGCAGCCCCTTCGGGGGGTCCACTGAAGCTTTCTTT. Its protein is CASSPFGGSTEAFF.